These T cell receptor beta chains were read from a single sample in a study of T cell repertoires in cytomegalovirus infection. The antigens of these receptors remain unknown. TCRdb ran MiXCR on the reads and lists one entry per CDR3 protein. The repertoire holds about 55,000 distinct CDR3 sequences, around 18% seen once, with about 68% in the top ten. Sequences were derived from CD8+ T cells from cultured PBMCs, sampled from culture after CMV antigen stimulation. The receptors come from a human donor in good health (CMV status not recorded). Some clones in this sample may be carry-over from other donors' samples. Each CDR3 is given with its conserved first and last residue. The order of the fields is V gene, CDR3 length, D gene, J gene, clone size, CDR3 protein, CDR3 DNA. A D gene is named only where the DNA matches it firmly. Rows may omit the clone size; those that give it use once, few, many or a size class.

V: TRBV28
length: 14
D: NA
J: TRBJ2-7
size: NA
CDR3: CASKSTIRRPILYF
DNA: TGTGCCAGCAAGTCAACCATCCGTCGTCCGATACTGTACTTC

V: TRBV7-9
length: 14
D: TRBD1
J: TRBJ2-4
size: NA
CDR3: CASSPGQGLNSQYF
DNA: TGTGCCAGCAGCCCGGGACAGGGCTTAAACAGTCAGTACTTC

V: TRBV19
length: 15
D: NA
J: TRBJ2-7
size: NA
CDR3: CASSIASSPTYEQYF
DNA: TGTGCCAGTAGTATAGCGTCATCACCGACTTACGAGCAGTACTTC

V: TRBV7-2
length: 15
D: NA
J: TRBJ2-1
size: NA
CDR3: CASSLGPPGYNEQFF
DNA: TGTGCCAGCAGCTTAGGACCGCCCGGATACAATGAGCAGTTCTTC

V: TRBV11-2
length: 14
D: TRBD1
J: TRBJ2-7
size: NA
CDR3: CASSLQDREHEQYF
DNA: TGTGCCAGCAGCCTTCAGGACAGGGAACACGAGCAGTACTTC

V: TRBV6-5
length: 16
D: TRBD2
J: TRBJ2-7
size: NA
CDR3: CASSHLTSGSSYEQYF
DNA: TGTGCCAGCAGCCATCTAACTAGCGGCAGCTCCTACGAGCAGTACTTC

V: TRBV7-6
length: 15
D: NA
J: TRBJ1-4
size: NA
CDR3: CASSLYREENEKLFF
DNA: TGTGCCAGCAGCTTATACAGGGAGGAGAATGAAAAACTGTTTTTT

V: TRBV7-8
length: 17
D: TRBD2
J: TRBJ2-5
size: many
CDR3: CASRIGTSGRKGETQYF
DNA: TGTGCCAGCAGAATTGGGACTAGCGGGAGGAAAGGAGAGACCCAGTACTTC

V: TRBV7-9
length: 12
D: NA
J: TRBJ2-7
size: few
CDR3: CASSLGIDEQYF
DNA: TGTGCCAGCAGCTTGGGGATAGACGAGCAGTACTTC

V: TRBV7-6
length: 16
D: NA
J: TRBJ2-1
size: few
CDR3: CASSPTRSRSLGEQFF
DNA: TGTGCCAGCAGCCCCACACGGTCGCGTAGTCTTGGTGAGCAGTTCTTC

V: TRBV6-2/TRBV6-3
length: 15
D: TRBD2
J: TRBJ2-5
size: few
CDR3: CASTEKAGVQETQYF
DNA: TGTGCCAGCACCGAGAAAGCGGGGGTCCAAGAGACCCAGTACTTC

V: TRBV10-3
length: 13
D: NA
J: TRBJ2-1
size: NA
CDR3: CAIRDLGLDEQFF
DNA: TGTGCCATCAGGGATCTAGGCCTGGATGAGCAGTTCTTC

V: TRBV10-3
length: 16
D: TRBD2
J: TRBJ2-4
size: NA
CDR3: CAISESVAGRFSIQYF
DNA: TGTGCCATCAGTGAGTCAGTAGCGGGTCGGTTTTCCATTCAGTACTTC

V: TRBV7-2
length: 16
D: TRBD1
J: TRBJ2-1
size: NA
CDR3: CASSLAGRGYYNEQFF
DNA: TGTGCCAGCAGCTTAGCCGGCAGGGGGTACTACAATGAGCAGTTCTTC

V: TRBV4-2
length: 15
D: TRBD2
J: TRBJ2-7
size: NA
CDR3: CASSQGNSGGYEQYF
DNA: TGTGCCAGCAGCCAAGGGAATAGCGGGGGCTACGAGCAGTACTTC

V: TRBV28
length: 15
D: TRBD1
J: TRBJ1-4
size: many
CDR3: CASSLSGTGMAKLFF
DNA: TGTGCCAGCAGTTTATCTGGGACAGGGATGGCAAAACTGTTTTTT

V: TRBV4-1
length: 15
D: NA
J: TRBJ2-2
size: few
CDR3: CASRDASLGTGELFF
DNA: TGCGCCAGCAGGGACGCCTCCCTGGGGACCGGGGAGCTGTTTTTT

V: TRBV6-5
length: 15
D: NA
J: TRBJ1-2
size: few
CDR3: CASRRLGGQDYGYTF
DNA: TGTGCCAGCAGGCGTCTGGGGGGGCAGGACTATGGCTACACCTTC

V: TRBV7-9
length: 13
D: TRBD1
J: TRBJ2-7
size: few
CDR3: CASSHGTVYEQYF
DNA: TGTGCCAGCAGCCACGGGACAGTATACGAGCAGTACTTC

V: TRBV27
length: 15
D: NA
J: TRBJ1-1
size: many
CDR3: CASSRGVRVNTEAFF
DNA: TGTGCCAGCAGCCGGGGAGTAAGGGTCAACACTGAAGCTTTCTTT

V: TRBV6-5
length: 15
D: NA
J: TRBJ2-1
size: NA
CDR3: CASSYGGAQYNEQFF
DNA: TGTGCCAGCAGTTACGGAGGGGCCCAATACAATGAGCAGTTCTTC

V: TRBV7-2
length: 19
D: NA
J: TRBJ1-6
size: NA
CDR3: CASSLETAYKSSYNSPLHF
DNA: TGTGCCAGCAGCTTAGAGACGGCTTATAAGAGCTCCTATAATTCACCCCTCCACTTT

V: TRBV7-8
length: 16
D: TRBD1
J: TRBJ1-3
size: NA
CDR3: CASSQTGEGFGNTIYF
DNA: TGTGCCAGCAGCCAGACAGGGGAAGGGTTTGGAAACACCATATATTTT

V: TRBV6-2/TRBV6-3
length: 11
D: NA
J: TRBJ2-7
size: few
CDR3: CASTNAHEQYF
DNA: TGTGCCAGCACCAACGCCCACGAGCAGTACTTC

V: TRBV27
length: 17
D: TRBD2
J: TRBJ2-1
size: NA
CDR3: CASSLSSGGAVSNEQFF
DNA: TGTGCCAGCAGTTTGAGTAGCGGGGGGGCCGTGTCCAATGAGCAGTTCTTC

V: TRBV12-3/TRBV12-4
length: 13
D: NA
J: TRBJ1-2
size: few
CDR3: CASAPGQLYGYTF
DNA: TGTGCCAGCGCCCCGGGACAACTCTATGGCTACACCTTC

V: TRBV7-9
length: 16
D: TRBD2
J: TRBJ2-5
size: NA
CDR3: CASSPAERGGRKTQYF
DNA: TGTGCCAGCAGCCCAGCAGAGCGGGGGGGCCGCAAGACCCAGTACTTC

V: TRBV20-1
length: 16
D: NA
J: TRBJ2-1
size: NA
CDR3: CSASEWGGARYNEQFF
DNA: TGCAGTGCGTCAGAATGGGGGGGGGCCAGGTACAATGAGCAGTTCTTC

V: TRBV4-3
length: 14
D: NA
J: TRBJ1-4
size: NA
CDR3: CASSHRVLSEKLFF
DNA: TGCGCCAGCAGCCACCGGGTCCTGAGCGAAAAACTGTTTTTT

V: TRBV11-2
length: 16
D: TRBD2
J: TRBJ2-2
size: NA
CDR3: CASRYPTSGSAGELFF
DNA: TGTGCCAGCAGATATCCGACTAGCGGGAGTGCCGGGGAGCTGTTTTTT

V: TRBV5-6
length: 12
D: TRBD1
J: TRBJ2-1
size: NA
CDR3: CASSSTGDEQFF
DNA: TGTGCCAGCAGCTCGACAGGGGATGAGCAGTTCTTC

V: TRBV5-6
length: 12
D: NA
J: TRBJ2-7
size: NA
CDR3: CASSLDDYEQYF
DNA: TGTGCCAGCAGCTTGGATGACTACGAGCAGTACTTC

V: TRBV6-1
length: 16
D: NA
J: TRBJ1-6
size: few
CDR3: CASSEAGISYNSPLHF
DNA: TGTGCCAGCAGTGAAGCCGGGATCTCCTATAATTCACCCCTCCACTTT

V: TRBV19
length: 15
D: NA
J: TRBJ1-5
size: NA
CDR3: CASSFGVFSNQPQHF
DNA: TGTGCCAGTAGCTTTGGGGTGTTTAGCAATCAGCCCCAGCATTTT

V: TRBV7-9
length: 15
D: NA
J: TRBJ1-5
size: NA
CDR3: CGSSSGQYTNQPQHF
DNA: TGTGGCAGCAGCTCCGGACAGTACACCAATCAGCCCCAGCATTTT

V: TRBV19
length: 11
D: NA
J: TRBJ2-1
size: many
CDR3: CASNGTLEQFF
DNA: TGTGCCAGTAATGGGACGCTGGAGCAGTTCTTC

V: TRBV11-2
length: 14
D: NA
J: TRBJ2-7
size: many
CDR3: CASSLKGQSYEQYF
DNA: TGTGCCAGCAGCTTAAAGGGCCAATCCTACGAGCAGTACTTC

V: TRBV15
length: 15
D: NA
J: TRBJ2-3
size: few
CDR3: CATSTRGTVLDTQYF
DNA: TGTGCCACCAGCACCCGGGGGACTGTTCTTGATACGCAGTATTTT

V: TRBV3-1
length: 15
D: NA
J: TRBJ2-1
size: NA
CDR3: CASSQDSGNYNEQFF
DNA: TGTGCCAGCAGCCAAGATTCCGGCAACTACAATGAGCAGTTCTTC

V: TRBV5-3
length: 12
D: NA
J: TRBJ2-7
size: NA
CDR3: CASSFRSYEQYF
DNA: TGTGCCAGCAGCTTCCGTTCCTACGAGCAGTACTTC

V: TRBV6-6
length: 18
D: TRBD2
J: TRBJ2-7
size: NA
CDR3: CASRMGLAGVPPTYEQYF
DNA: TGTGCCAGCAGGATGGGACTAGCGGGGGTCCCACCTACCTACGAGCAGTACTTC

V: TRBV13
length: 12
D: TRBD2
J: TRBJ2-7
size: few
CDR3: CASRGTRDEQYF
DNA: TGTGCCAGCAGAGGGACTAGAGACGAGCAGTACTTC

V: TRBV18
length: 15
D: TRBD1
J: TRBJ2-3
size: NA
CDR3: CASSSDRGRTDTQYF
DNA: TGTGCCAGCTCCTCCGACAGGGGAAGAACAGATACGCAGTATTTT

V: TRBV12-3/TRBV12-4
length: 11
D: NA
J: TRBJ2-2
size: NA
CDR3: CATPNTGELFF
DNA: TGTGCCACGCCGAACACCGGGGAGCTGTTTTTT

V: TRBV19
length: 14
D: NA
J: TRBJ1-5
size: NA
CDR3: CASSIVAGAQPQHF
DNA: TGTGCCAGTAGTATAGTGGCAGGGGCACAGCCCCAGCATTTT

V: TRBV4-1
length: 14
D: NA
J: TRBJ1-5
size: NA
CDR3: CASSQDTGFQPQHF
DNA: TGCGCCAGCAGCCAAGATACCGGTTTTCAGCCCCAGCATTTT

V: TRBV4-1
length: 13
D: NA
J: TRBJ2-2
size: few
CDR3: CASSHRATGELFF
DNA: TGCGCCAGCAGCCATAGGGCCACCGGGGAGCTGTTTTTT

V: TRBV7-9
length: 13
D: NA
J: TRBJ1-1
size: NA
CDR3: CASSYSSGTEAFF
DNA: TGTGCCAGCAGTTACTCCTCCGGGACAGAAGCTTTCTTT

V: TRBV25-1
length: 13
D: NA
J: TRBJ2-7
size: few
CDR3: CASSDLGAYEQYF
DNA: TGTGCCAGCAGTGATCTGGGGGCCTACGAGCAGTACTTC

V: TRBV27
length: 16
D: NA
J: TRBJ1-3
size: NA
CDR3: CASSSRQEGPGNTIYF
DNA: TGTGCCAGCAGTTCACGACAGGAAGGTCCTGGAAACACCATATATTTT

V: TRBV6-1
length: 14
D: NA
J: TRBJ2-1
size: NA
CDR3: CASSEAGAYNEQFF
DNA: TGTGCCAGCAGTGAAGCGGGGGCCTACAATGAGCAGTTCTTC

V: TRBV6-1
length: 13
D: NA
J: TRBJ2-5
size: NA
CDR3: CASNRVVEETQYF
DNA: TGTGCCAGCAATCGGGTGGTGGAGGAGACCCAGTACTTC

V: TRBV27
length: 17
D: NA
J: TRBJ2-1
size: few
CDR3: CASSHIRGSMTYNEQFF
DNA: TGTGCCAGCAGCCATATTCGGGGGTCTATGACCTACAATGAGCAGTTCTTC

V: TRBV7-3
length: 14
D: NA
J: TRBJ2-1
size: NA
CDR3: CASSRGPGRDEQFF
DNA: TGTGCCAGCAGCCGGGGACCCGGAAGGGATGAGCAGTTCTTC

V: TRBV28
length: 16
D: NA
J: TRBJ1-1
size: NA
CDR3: CASSFASGAMNTEAFF
DNA: TGTGCCAGCAGTTTTGCCTCGGGCGCCATGAACACTGAAGCTTTCTTT

V: TRBV28
length: 14
D: TRBD1
J: TRBJ1-2
size: few
CDR3: CASSLTGTAYGYTF
DNA: TGTGCCAGCAGTCTAACCGGGACAGCTTATGGCTACACCTTC

V: TRBV7-3
length: 14
D: NA
J: TRBJ2-7
size: few
CDR3: CASSLNLPPGEQYF
DNA: TGTGCCAGCAGCTTAAATCTTCCCCCAGGCGAGCAGTACTTC

V: TRBV25-1
length: 11
D: NA
J: TRBJ2-7
size: NA
CDR3: CASSDGYEQYF
DNA: TGTGCCAGCAGTGACGGGTACGAGCAGTACTTC

V: TRBV7-3
length: 15
D: TRBD2
J: TRBJ2-5
size: NA
CDR3: CASSVGTSGRETQYF
DNA: TGTGCCAGCAGCGTCGGGACTAGCGGGAGAGAGACCCAGTACTTC

V: TRBV10-3
length: 11
D: NA
J: TRBJ2-7
size: NA
CDR3: CAISGQGWQYF
DNA: TGTGCCATCAGTGGGCAGGGGTGGCAGTACTTC